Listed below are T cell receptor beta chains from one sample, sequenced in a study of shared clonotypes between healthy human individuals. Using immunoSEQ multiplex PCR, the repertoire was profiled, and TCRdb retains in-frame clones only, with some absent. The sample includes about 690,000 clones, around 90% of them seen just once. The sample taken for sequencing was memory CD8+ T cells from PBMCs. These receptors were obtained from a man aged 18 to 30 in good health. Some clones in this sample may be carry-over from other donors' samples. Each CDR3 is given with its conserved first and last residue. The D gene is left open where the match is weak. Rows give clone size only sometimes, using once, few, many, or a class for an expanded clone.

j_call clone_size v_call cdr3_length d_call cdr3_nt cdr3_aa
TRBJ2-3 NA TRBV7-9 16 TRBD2 TGTGCCAGCAGCGCCCCTAGCGGGAGGTACACAGATACGCAGTATTTT CASSAPSGRYTDTQYF
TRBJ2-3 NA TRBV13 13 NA TGTGCCAGCAGCCAGACTAACGCTGATACGCAGTATTTT CASSQTNADTQYF
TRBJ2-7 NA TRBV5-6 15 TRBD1 TGTGCCAGCAGCTTGGGGGCAGGGGGATTGACCGAGCAGTACTTC CASSLGAGGLTEQYF
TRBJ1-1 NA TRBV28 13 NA TGTGCCAGCACCCCCTGGACACTCACTGAAGCTTTCTTT CASTPWTLTEAFF
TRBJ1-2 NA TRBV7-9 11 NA TGTGCCACCCGGGGAATCTATGGCTACACCTTC CATRGIYGYTF
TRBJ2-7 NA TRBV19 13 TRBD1 TGTGCCAGTGGGGACAGCCGCTCCTACGAGCAGTACTTC CASGDSRSYEQYF
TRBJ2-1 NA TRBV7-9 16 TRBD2 TGTGCCAGCAGCTCCGGCCCTAGCGGATCCTACAATGAGCAGTTCTTC CASSSGPSGSYNEQFF
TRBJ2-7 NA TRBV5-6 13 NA TGTGCCAGCAGCATGGACGGGTGGTACGAGCAGTACTTC CASSMDGWYEQYF
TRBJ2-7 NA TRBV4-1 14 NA TGCGCCAGCAGCCCGACGCTGACATATTACGAGCAGTACTTC CASSPTLTYYEQYF
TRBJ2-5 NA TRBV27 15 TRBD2 TGTGCCAGCAGTGCTCGACTAGCGGGAAGAGAGACCCAGTACTTC CASSARLAGRETQYF
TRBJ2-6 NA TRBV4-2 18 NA TGTGCCAGCAGCGAAGGGACAAGGTTACAAAGTCGGGCCAACGTCCTGACTTTC CASSEGTRLQSRANVLTF
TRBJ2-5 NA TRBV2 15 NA TGTGCCAGCAGTGCTGGGGGATGGGGAGGAGAGACCCAGTACTTC CASSAGGWGGETQYF
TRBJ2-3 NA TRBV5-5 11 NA TGTGCCAGCAGCCCCGGGACACGGCAGTATTTT CASSPGTRQYF
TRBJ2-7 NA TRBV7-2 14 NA TGTGCCAGCAGCTTAATGGTACAGGACTACGAGCAGTACTTC CASSLMVQDYEQYF
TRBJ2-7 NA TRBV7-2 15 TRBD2 TGTGCCAGCAGCTTAATCCTAGCGGGAGCCCACGAGCAGTACTTC CASSLILAGAHEQYF
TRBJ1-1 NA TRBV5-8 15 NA TGTGCCAGCAGTATCTTAGGGGAGATGAACACTGAAGCTTTCTTT CASSILGEMNTEAFF
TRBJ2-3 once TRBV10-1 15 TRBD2 TGCGCCAGCCGGACCGAAGGGACTAGCGGGGGAGGACAGTATTTT CASRTEGTSGGGQYF
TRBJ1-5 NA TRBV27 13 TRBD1 TGTGCCACTGAACAGGGGGCTTTTGGGCCCCAGCATTTT CATEQGAFGPQHF
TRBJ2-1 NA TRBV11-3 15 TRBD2 TGTGCCAGCAGTCGGGGGGAGGGCTCCTACAATGAGCAGTTCTTC CASSRGEGSYNEQFF
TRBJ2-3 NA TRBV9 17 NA TGTGCCAGCAGCGTTCTCCCCACTTCAGCTAGCACAGATACGCAGTATTTT CASSVLPTSASTDTQYF
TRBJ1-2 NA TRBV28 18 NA TGTGCCAGCAGAAACTACCTCGGGGAGGACAGAACAAACTATGGCTACACCTTC CASRNYLGEDRTNYGYTF